This T cell receptor (beta chain) was observed in a study of human T cells and chemical hapten exposure. Study-wide findings and caveats: Because they had alopecia, donors may respond immunologically unlike healthy people.

The germline gives CDR1 SGHVS, CDR2 FNYEAQ. V was pared by 5 bases and J by 4 bases, with 7 bases of the junction left unmatched. The CDR3 totals 15 residues. TCRdb reanalysed the RACE reads using MiXCR and keeps one entry per CDR3 protein. The table lists tens of thousands of distinct CDR3 sequences, 10% of them singletons. Time point in this sample: patch test 1, 2 weeks after DPC sensitization. Treatment meaning: therapeutic diphenylcyclopropenone sensitization with weekly scalp DPC. This clonotype came up a few times. As yet, its antigen is unknown. The chain employs TRBV7-6 and TRBJ1-4, with 7 bases that match TRBD1. This clonotype was obtained from a woman between 50 and 59 years old with alopecia areata. Some clones in this sample may be carry-over from other donors' samples. The sequencing used whole blood, collected in connection with sensitization to the hapten diphenylcyclopropenone (DPC). Here the CDR3 reads CASSSRTGFNEKLFF. The DNA of the CDR3 is TGTGCCAGCAGCAGCCGGACAGGCTTTAATGAAAAACTGTTTTTT.